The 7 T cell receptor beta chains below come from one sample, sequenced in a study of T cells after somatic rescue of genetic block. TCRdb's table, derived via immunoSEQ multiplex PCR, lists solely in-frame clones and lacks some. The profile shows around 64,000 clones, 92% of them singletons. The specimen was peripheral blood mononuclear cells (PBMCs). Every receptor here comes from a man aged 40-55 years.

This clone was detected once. CDR3 sequence (DNA): TGTGCCAGCAGTGATGGGCAGGGGATAGATACGCAGTATTTT. The encoded protein is CASSDGQGIDTQYF. The chain carries TRBV2 and TRBJ2-3; D is perhaps TRBD1 (6 bases). Germline-derived CDR1 and CDR2 are SNHLY and FYNNEI. Trimming cost V 3 bases and J 5 bases, with 12 bases left between them. The CDR3 totals 14 residues.

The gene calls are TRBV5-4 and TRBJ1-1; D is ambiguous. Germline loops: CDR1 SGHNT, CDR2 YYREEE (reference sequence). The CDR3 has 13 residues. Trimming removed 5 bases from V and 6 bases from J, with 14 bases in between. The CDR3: CASSNYMAAEAFF. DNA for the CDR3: TGTGCCAGCAGTAACTATATGGCCGCTGAAGCTTTCTTT.

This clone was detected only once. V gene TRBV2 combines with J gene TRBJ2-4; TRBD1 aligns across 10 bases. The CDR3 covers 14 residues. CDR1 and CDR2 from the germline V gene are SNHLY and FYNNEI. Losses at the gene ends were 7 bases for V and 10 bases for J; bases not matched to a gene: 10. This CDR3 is CASKPGQGFFIQYF. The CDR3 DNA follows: TGTGCCAGCAAACCGGGACAGGGGTTTTTTATTCAGTACTTC.

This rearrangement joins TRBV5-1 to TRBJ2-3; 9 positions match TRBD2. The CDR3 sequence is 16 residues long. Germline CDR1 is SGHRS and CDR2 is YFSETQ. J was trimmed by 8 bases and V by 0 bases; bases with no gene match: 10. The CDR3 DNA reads TGCGCCAGCAGCTTGGACGGACTAGCGAACGGAGGTACGCAGTATTTT. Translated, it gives CASSLDGLANGGTQYF.

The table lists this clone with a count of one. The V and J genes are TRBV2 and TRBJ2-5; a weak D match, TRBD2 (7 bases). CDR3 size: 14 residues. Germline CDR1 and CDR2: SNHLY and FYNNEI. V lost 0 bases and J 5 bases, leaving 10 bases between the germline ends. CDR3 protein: CASSEAGGHETQYF. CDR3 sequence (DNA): TGTGCCAGCAGTGAAGCGGGGGGGCATGAGACCCAGTACTTC.

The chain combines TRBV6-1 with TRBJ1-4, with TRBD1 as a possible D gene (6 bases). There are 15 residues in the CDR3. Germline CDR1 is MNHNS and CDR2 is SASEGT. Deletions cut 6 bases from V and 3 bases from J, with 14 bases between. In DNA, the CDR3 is TGTGCCAGCAGCCCAGGGGTAAAAGCTAATGAAAAACTGTTTTTT. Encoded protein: CASSPGVKANEKLFF.

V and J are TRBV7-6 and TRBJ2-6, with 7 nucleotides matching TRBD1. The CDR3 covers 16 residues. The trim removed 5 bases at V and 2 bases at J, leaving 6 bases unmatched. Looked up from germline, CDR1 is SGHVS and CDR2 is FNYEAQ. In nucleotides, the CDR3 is TGTGCCAGCAGCCTCGACAGGGCAGCTGGGGCCAACGTCCTGACTTTC. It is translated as CASSLDRAAGANVLTF.